These 8 T cell receptor beta chains originate from one sample sequenced in a study of T-cell reconstitution after alpha-beta-depleted transplantation in children. A TCRbeta library incorporating unique molecular identifiers was prepared. TCRdb re-called the PCR reads through MiXCR, storing one row per CDR3 protein. The table lists 55,000 to 70,000 distinct CDR3 sequences, roughly 11% of them singletons. Specimen: PBMCs, collected before TCRalphabeta/CD19-depleted stem cell transplant. Receptors originate from a boy between 10 and 17 years old with acute myeloid leukemia, due to receive a stem cell transplant.

This clonotype came up many times. This sequence joins TRBV6-5 and TRBJ1-2; perhaps TRBD1 as D (5 bases). V was trimmed by 6 bases and J by 4 bases, leaving 12 bases between them. Germline V lookup: CDR1 MNHEY, CDR2 SVGAGI. This CDR3 comprises 13 residues. DNA for the CDR3: TGTGCCAGCAGCAGGGTTTCGAGCTATGGCTACACCTTC. Residues: CASSRVSSYGYTF.

In this sample, this clonotype turned up many times. The chain employs TRBV18 and TRBJ2-3; D unclear. Trimming removed 3 bases at V and 0 bases at J, with 10 bases between. Germline V gene sequence: CDR1 KGHSH, CDR2 LQKENI. This CDR3 has 15 amino acids. CDR3 loop: CASSPVRGSTDTQYF. The CDR3 DNA is TGTGCCAGCTCACCTGTCCGTGGTAGCACAGATACGCAGTATTTT.

There are many counts of this clonotype. The chain is built from TRBV4-2 and TRBJ2-7, with 7 bases fitting TRBD2. Germline CDR1 reads LGHNA; CDR2 reads YNFKEQ. Trimming removed 0 bases from V and 3 bases from J; junction bases left unmatched: 5. This CDR3 spans 15 amino acids. CDR3: CASSQETPGGYEQYF. In DNA form, the CDR3 reads TGTGCCAGCAGCCAAGAGACCCCGGGAGGCTACGAGCAGTACTTC.

This chain uses TRBV20-1 with TRBJ2-7; the D is unclear. CDR3 length: 12 amino acids. The germline V gene has CDR1 DFQATT and CDR2 SNEGSKA (reference sequence). Trimming removed 4 bases at V and 4 bases at J, with 11 bases between. In nucleotides, the CDR3 is TGCAGTGCTATCTCACAGCCTTACGAGCAGTACTTC. This codes for CSAISQPYEQYF.

The table lists this clonotype with many counts. The CDR3: CASSVAGNNEQFF. As DNA, the CDR3 is TGTGCCAGCAGCGTAGCAGGAAACAATGAGCAGTTCTTC. This sequence joins TRBV9 and TRBJ2-1, with D hard to call. CDR3 size: 13 residues. The V end lost 0 bases, the J end lost 5 bases, and 6 bases lay between the germline ends. Per germline, CDR1 SGDLS and CDR2 YYNGEE.

In its sample, this clonotype was seen many times. This chain links TRBV7-8 with TRBJ2-4; no clear D. This CDR3 is 16 amino acids long. CDR1 is SGHVS and CDR2 is FQNEAQ in the germline V gene. V dropped 1 base and J dropped 2 bases, with 12 bases sitting between them. The CDR3 loop reads CASSLGGDTPKNIQYF. The CDR3 DNA reads TGTGCCAGCAGCTTAGGGGGTGACACGCCCAAAAACATTCAGTACTTC.

This clonotype has ten or more counts. The J gene is TRBJ2-7, the V gene TRBV20-1; a possible D gene is TRBD2 (6 bases). The CDR3 covers 13 residues. The germline V gene encodes CDR1 DFQATT and CDR2 SNEGSKA (reference sequence). Between the trimmed V and J ends, which lost 3 bases and 3 bases, there was a span of 12 bases. CDR3 sequence reads: CSASPGADYEQYF. The CDR3 DNA is TGCAGTGCTAGCCCGGGAGCCGACTACGAGCAGTACTTC.

This clonotype was seen many times. The chain uses TRBV10-3 and TRBJ1-1; D not resolved. Per germline, CDR1 ENHRY and CDR2 SYGVKD. The CDR3 consists of 14 residues. V lost 2 bases and J 0 bases, leaving 7 bases between the germline ends. The CDR3 coding sequence is TGTGCCATCAGTGAGACCTCCCTGAACACTGAAGCTTTCTTT. This codes for CAISETSLNTEAFF.